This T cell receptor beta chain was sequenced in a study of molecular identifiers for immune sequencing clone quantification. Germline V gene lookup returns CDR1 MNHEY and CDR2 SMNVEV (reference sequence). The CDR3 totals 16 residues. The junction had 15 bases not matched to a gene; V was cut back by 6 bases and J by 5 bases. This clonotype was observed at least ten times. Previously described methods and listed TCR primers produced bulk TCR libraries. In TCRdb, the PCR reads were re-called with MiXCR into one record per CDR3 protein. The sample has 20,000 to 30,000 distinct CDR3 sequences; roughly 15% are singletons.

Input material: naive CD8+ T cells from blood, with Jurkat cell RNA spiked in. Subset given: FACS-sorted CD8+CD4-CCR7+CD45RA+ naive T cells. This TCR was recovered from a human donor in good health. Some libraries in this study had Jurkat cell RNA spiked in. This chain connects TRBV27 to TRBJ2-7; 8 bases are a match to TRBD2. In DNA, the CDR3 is TGTGCCAGCAGGCCCTCACCGGCTAGCGGGTTTCACGAGCAGTACTTC. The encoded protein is CASRPSPASGFHEQYF.